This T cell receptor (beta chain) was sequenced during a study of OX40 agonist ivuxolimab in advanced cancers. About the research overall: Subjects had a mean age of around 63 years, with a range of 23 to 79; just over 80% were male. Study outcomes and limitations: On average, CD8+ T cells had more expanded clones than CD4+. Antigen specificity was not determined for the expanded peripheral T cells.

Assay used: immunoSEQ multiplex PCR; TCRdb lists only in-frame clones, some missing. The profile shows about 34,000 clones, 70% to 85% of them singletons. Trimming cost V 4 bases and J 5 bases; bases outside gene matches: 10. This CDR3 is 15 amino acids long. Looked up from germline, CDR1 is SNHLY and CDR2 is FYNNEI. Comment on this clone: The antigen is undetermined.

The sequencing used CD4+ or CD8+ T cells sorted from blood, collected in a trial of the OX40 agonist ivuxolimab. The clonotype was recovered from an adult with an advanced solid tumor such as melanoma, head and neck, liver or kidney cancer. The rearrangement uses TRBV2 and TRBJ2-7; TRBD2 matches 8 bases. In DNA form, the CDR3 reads TGTGCCAGCAGTGTGGGAGCGGGGGTCCTTAACGAGCAGTACTTC. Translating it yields CASSVGAGVLNEQYF.